This T cell receptor (beta chain) derives from a study of cytomegalovirus exposure and HLA in healthy donors. CDR1 MNHNS and CDR2 SASEGT come from the germline V gene. Germline trimming cut 1 base from V and 4 bases from J; bases unmatched to any gene: 4. The CDR3 is 15 residues long. General observations from the study: Researchers reported in a later analysis that a missense DCLRE1C variant was tied to TCR beta V- and J-gene trimming. The presence/absence work took it that sequencing depth was about the same across donors. CMV serostatus was the only immune exposure information that was available.

Both 60 Vbeta primers and 13 Jbeta primers went into the PCR. Study processing details: Later, tens of millions of unique TCR beta chains were counted in an analysis, and roughly 11 million of them were shared. The assay was immunoSEQ multiplex PCR, and TCRdb's table has in-frame clones only and misses some. The V and J calls and clone size were taken over from that table, and D and trimming were inferred from the DNA. Of about 65,000 clones listed, approximately 78% were seen once; the top ten hold about 2.9%. Turning to this clone: Its antigen is as yet unknown.

The chain uses TRBV6-1 and TRBJ2-3, with TRBD2 matching over 8 bases. This sequence originates from a girl aged 10-17 years in good health and CMV-seropositive. Sample: PBMCs. The CDR3 region has the DNA TGTGCCAGCAGTGAAGGGACTAGCTTGCCAGATACGCAGTATTTT. This codes for CASSEGTSLPDTQYF.